This entry is about one T cell receptor (beta chain). Its specificity is unknown. The ends were cut back, 1 base at V and 7 bases at J, with 17 bases in the middle. The CDR3 consists of 15 residues. Per the germline V gene, CDR1 is SEHNR and CDR2 is FQNEAQ (reference sequence). This specimen belongs to a study of long-term antiretroviral therapy in people with HIV. Findings and caveats of the study: Dominating the repertoire at all time points were the clones that expanded before ART.

Samples were assayed with immunoSEQ v3.0 at survey level. The protocol was immunoSEQ multiplex PCR, while the TCRdb copy is restricted to in-frame clones and leaves out a portion. The repertoire holds 20,000 to 30,000 clones, with approximately 83% as singletons. V usage is TRBV7-9 and J usage is TRBJ2-7; D gene unclear. Sequencing used unsorted PBMCs, obtained around 4.2 years after starting antiretroviral therapy. The sequence was obtained from a man aged 25 to 40 with HIV. The CDR3 nucleotides are TGTGCCAGCAGCTTAGAAGGCAGCTTCCCTTCAGAGCAGTACTTC. Protein sequence: CASSLEGSFPSEQYF.